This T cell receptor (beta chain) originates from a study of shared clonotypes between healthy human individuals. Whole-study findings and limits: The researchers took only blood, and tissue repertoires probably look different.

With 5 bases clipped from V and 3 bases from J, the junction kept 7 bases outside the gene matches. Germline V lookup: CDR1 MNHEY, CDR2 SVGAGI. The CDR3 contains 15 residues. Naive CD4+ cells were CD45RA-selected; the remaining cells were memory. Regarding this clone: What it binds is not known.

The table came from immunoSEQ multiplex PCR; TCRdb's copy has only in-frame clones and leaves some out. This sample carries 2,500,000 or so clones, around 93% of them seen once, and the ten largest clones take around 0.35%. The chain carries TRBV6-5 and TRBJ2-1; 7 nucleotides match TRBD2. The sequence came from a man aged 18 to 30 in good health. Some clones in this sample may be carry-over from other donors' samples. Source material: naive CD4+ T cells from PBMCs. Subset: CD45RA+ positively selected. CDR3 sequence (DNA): TGTGCCAGCAGTCCCGGGACTACAATCTACAATGAGCAGTTCTTC. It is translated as CASSPGTTIYNEQFF.